A selection of T cell receptor beta chains follows, all from one sample in a study of blood T cell repertoires in COVID-19. Data came from immunoSEQ multiplex PCR; TCRdb stores just in-frame clones and leaves some out. The profile shows 50,000 or so clones, about 90% of them singletons. Sample: peripheral blood. The receptors come from a man aged 65 to 85 with active COVID-19. Each CDR3 is given with its conserved first and last residue. Each record gives: V gene, clone size, J gene, D gene, CDR3 protein, CDR3 DNA. D genes are given only for firm matches. Clone size is not always given. Where it is, it says once, few, many or a class for expanded clones.

TRBV7-7	-	TRBJ2-3	TRBD2	CASSLGTSGGSTDTQYF	TGTGCTAGCAGCTTAGGGACTAGCGGGGGGAGCACAGATACGCAGTATTTT
TRBV5-1	once	TRBJ1-3	-	CASSLIGDFGGSGNTIYF	TGCGCCAGCAGCTTGATTGGTGATTTTGGAGGCTCTGGAAACACCATATATTTT
TRBV28	-	TRBJ2-2	TRBD1	CASSIGQGRYGELFF	TGTGCCAGCAGTATAGGACAGGGGCGTTACGGGGAGCTGTTTTTT
TRBV9	once	TRBJ2-7	-	CASSVSPGPYEQYF	TGTGCCAGCAGCGTATCTCCAGGGCCCTACGAGCAGTACTTC
TRBV15	-	TRBJ1-2	-	CATSRDRKDPGYGYTF	TGTGCCACCAGCAGAGATCGCAAGGATCCCGGGTATGGCTACACCTTC
TRBV6-2/TRBV6-3	-	TRBJ2-1	-	CASSYSKTVYNEQFF	TGTGCCAGCAGTTACTCGAAGACAGTCTACAATGAGCAGTTCTTC
TRBV4-1	-	TRBJ1-4	-	CASSQQGIGGNEKLFF	TGCGCCAGCAGCCAGCAAGGAATTGGAGGAAATGAAAAACTGTTTTTT
TRBV5-6	-	TRBJ2-7	-	CASSPTPGSYEQYF	TGTGCCAGCAGCCCAACCCCCGGTTCCTACGAGCAGTACTTC
TRBV27	-	TRBJ2-7	TRBD2	CASSFTSAGEQYF	TGTGCCAGCAGTTTCACTAGCGCCGGCGAGCAGTACTTC
TRBV20-1	-	TRBJ2-7	-	CSARDRPTGTF	TGCAGTGCTAGAGACCGCCCGACAGGAACTTTC
TRBV7-8	-	TRBJ2-3	TRBD2	CASSPRTSGGSTDTQYF	TGTGCCAGCAGCCCCCGGACTAGCGGGGGGAGCACAGATACGCAGTATTTT
TRBV4-2	-	TRBJ2-5	TRBD2	CASSQDTSGVTQYF	TGTGCCAGCAGCCAAGATACTAGCGGGGTTACCCAGTACTTC
TRBV3-1/TRBV3-2	once	TRBJ1-2	-	CASSQAPGGRYDYGYTF	TGTGCCAGCAGCCAAGCGCCGGGGGGCCGGTACGACTATGGCTACACCTTC
TRBV5-5	-	TRBJ2-2	-	CASSSTGDPGELFF	TGTGCCAGCAGTTCGACGGGGGACCCCGGGGAGCTGTTTTTT
TRBV27	-	TRBJ1-1	TRBD1	CASRQTGGVEAFF	TGTGCCAGCAGGCAGACAGGGGGGGTTGAAGCTTTCTTT
TRBV11-2	medium-sized	TRBJ1-6	TRBD1	CASRQQGTGSPLHF	TGTGCCAGCAGGCAACAGGGGACGGGGTCACCCCTCCACTTT
TRBV4-1	-	TRBJ1-2	-	CASSQDPVVYGYTF	TGCGCCAGCAGCCAAGATCCGGTAGTCTATGGCTACACCTTC
TRBV5-6	-	TRBJ1-1	-	CASSLIPGNINTEAFF	TGTGCCAGCAGCTTGATCCCAGGTAATATAAACACTGAAGCTTTCTTT
TRBV4-3	once	TRBJ2-7	TRBD1	CASSHGTGGGYEQYF	TGCGCCAGCAGCCACGGGACAGGGGGTGGGTACGAGCAGTACTTC
TRBV6-5	-	TRBJ1-2	-	CASRTTASNNYGYTF	TGTGCCAGCAGGACAACGGCATCAAATAACTATGGCTACACCTTC
TRBV6-2/TRBV6-3	-	TRBJ2-6	-	CASSYGASGANVLTF	TGTGCCAGCAGTTATGGGGCCTCTGGGGCCAACGTCCTGACTTTC
TRBV19	-	TRBJ2-7	TRBD1	CASSIIGTGGGYEQYF	TGTGCCAGTAGTATCATCGGGACAGGAGGCGGCTACGAGCAGTACTTC
TRBV27	-	TRBJ1-2	-	CASSGQSTGYTF	TGTGCCAGCAGTGGACAGTCTACCGGCTACACCTTC
TRBV7-2	-	TRBJ2-1	TRBD1	CASSRFPGQGGDEQFF	TGTGCCAGCAGCCGTTTTCCGGGACAGGGGGGCGATGAGCAGTTCTTC
TRBV18	-	TRBJ2-7	-	CASSPIQMGHEQYF	TGTGCCAGCTCACCAATACAGATGGGCCACGAGCAGTACTTC
TRBV5-1	-	TRBJ2-1	TRBD1	CASSLPRDSMNEQFF	TGCGCCAGCAGCTTGCCCCGGGACAGCATGAATGAGCAGTTCTTC
TRBV2	-	TRBJ1-1	-	CASGGPVMNTEAFF	TGTGCCAGCGGAGGTCCAGTTATGAACACTGAAGCTTTCTTT